The 13 T cell receptor beta chains below were found in one sample sequenced in a study of cytomegalovirus exposure and HLA in healthy donors. The PCR was carried out with 60 Vbeta primers and 13 Jbeta primers. TCRdb's table, derived via immunoSEQ multiplex PCR, lists solely in-frame clones and lacks some. Of tens of thousands of clones in the sample, roughly 67% were seen once. The sequencing sample was made of PBMCs. The receptors come from a woman in her forties or fifties in good health and CMV-seropositive.

In its sample, this clone was seen a few times. V usage is TRBV28 and J usage is TRBJ1-1; 8 nucleotides line up with TRBD1. The CDR3 has 13 residues. V lost 6 bases, J lost 4 bases, and 4 bases stayed unmatched. Germline V gene sequence: CDR1 MDHEN, CDR2 SYDVKM. This chain's CDR3 is CASRPQGGTEAFF. The CDR3 coding sequence is TGTGCCAGCAGACCACAGGGGGGCACTGAAGCTTTCTTT. Based on the CDR3 plus reference TRBV28 and TRBJ1-1, the full variable domain is DVKVTQSSRYLVKRTGEKVFLECVQDMDHENMFWYRQDPGLGLRLIYFSYDVKMKEKGDIPEGYSVSREKKERFSLILESASTNQTSMYLCASRPQGGTEAFFGQGTRLTVV.

CDR3 sequence reads: CASSSRTAEKLFF. As DNA, the CDR3 is TGTGCCAGCAGTTCCCGGACAGCGGAAAAACTGTTTTTT. The chain carries TRBV7-9 and TRBJ1-4, with D tentatively TRBD1 (6 bases). Germline values: CDR1 SEHNR, CDR2 FQNEAQ (reference sequence). This CDR3 comprises 13 residues. Deletions cut 6 bases from V and 8 bases from J, with 13 bases between.

This clone was counted a few times. The junction and the germline gene differ at one end; a read error may be behind it. This chain uses TRBV7-9 with TRBJ1-6; the match to TRBD1 covers 7 bases. This CDR3 has 13 amino acids. Germline CDR1 reads SEHNR; CDR2 reads FQNEAQ (reference sequence). CDR3 protein: CSSSLTGDSPLHF. As DNA, the CDR3 is TGTTCCAGCAGCTTAACAGGGGATTCACCCCTCCACTTT.

V gene TRBV13 combines with J gene TRBJ2-3; 9 bases map to TRBD2. V lost 3 bases to trimming and J lost 2 bases; unmatched junction nucleotides: 9. This CDR3 has 17 amino acids. Germline assignment: CDR1 PRHDT and CDR2 FYEKMQ (reference sequence). The chain's CDR3 is CASSLKSGGIHTDTQYF. CDR3 bases: TGTGCCAGCAGCTTGAAAAGCGGGGGGATCCACACAGATACGCAGTATTTT. Full variable domain (rest looked up from reference TRBV13 and TRBJ2-3): AAGVIQSPRHLIKEKRETATLKCYPIPRHDTVYWYQQGPGQDPQFLISFYEKMQSDKGSIPDRFSAQQFSDYHSELNMSSLELGDSALYFCASSLKSGGIHTDTQYFGPGTRLTVL.

This clone was detected only a few times. V usage is TRBV6-1 and J usage is TRBJ2-5; TRBD2 matches 9 bases. Trimming took 5 bases from V and 3 from J; bases not matched to a gene: 7. The CDR3 has 15 amino acids. The germline gives CDR1 MNHNS, CDR2 SASEGT. CDR3 sequence: CASSRAGGREETQYF. CDR3 nucleotide sequence: TGTGCCAGCAGTCGGGCGGGGGGGCGGGAAGAGACCCAGTACTTC.

The chain carries TRBV29-1 and TRBJ2-1; D may be TRBD1 (7 bases). V lost 0 bases and J 0 bases, leaving 18 bases between the germline ends. This CDR3 has 18 amino acids. The germline gives CDR1 SQVTM, CDR2 ANQGSEA. Here the CDR3 reads CSVEEGGLGGSSYNEQFF. CDR3 DNA: TGCAGCGTTGAAGAAGGGGGCCTCGGGGGAAGCTCCTACAATGAGCAGTTCTTC.

V and J are TRBV15 and TRBJ1-1, with unresolved D. Trimming shortened V by 0 bases and J by 3 bases, and 14 bases separated the two germline ends. Per germline, CDR1 LNHNV and CDR2 YYDKDF (reference sequence). The CDR3 is 16 amino acids. CDR3: CATSRDRGREDTEAFF. The DNA of the CDR3 is TGTGCCACCAGCAGAGACCGGGGAAGGGAGGACACTGAAGCTTTCTTT.

The chain uses TRBV7-6 and TRBJ2-3; D possibly corresponds to TRBD2 (6 bases). The CDR3 contains 13 residues. The germline gives CDR1 SGHVS, CDR2 FNYEAQ. Trimming cost V 1 base and J 6 bases, with 8 bases left between them. The DNA for the CDR3 is TGTGCCAGCAGCTTAGGCGGGGAGGATACGCAGTATTTT. Translation: CASSLGGEDTQYF. Variable domain in full (rest from reference TRBV7-6 and TRBJ2-3): GAGVSQSPRYKVTKRGQDVALRCDPISGHVSLYWYRQALGQGPEFLTYFNYEAQQDKSGLPNDRFSAERPEGSISTLTIQRTEQRDSAMYRCASSLGGEDTQYFGPGTRLTVL.

This chain's CDR3 is CASSIGIWDRGRRRGNSPLHF. DNA for the CDR3: TGTGCCAGTAGTATTGGAATATGGGACAGGGGGCGCAGAAGGGGAAATTCACCCCTCCACTTT. This chain connects TRBV19 to TRBJ1-6; TRBD1 matches 12 bases. The germline gives CDR1 LNHDA, CDR2 SQIVND (reference sequence). CDR3 length: 21 amino acids. With V trimmed by 3 bases and J by 7 bases, 19 bases remained unmatched.

This clone has only a few counts. V and J are TRBV4-3 and TRBJ2-1; tentatively, D is TRBD1 (5 bases). The CDR3 has 15 residues. Trimming took 0 bases from V and 3 from J, leaving 9 bases between them. Germline V gives CDR1 LGHNA, CDR2 YSLEER. CDR3 nucleotides: TGCGCCAGCAGCCAAGATGTCCAGGGCTACAATGAGCAGTTCTTC. Amino acids: CASSQDVQGYNEQFF.

CDR3 protein: CVRSVAGGMNTGELFF. CDR3 DNA sequence: TGTGTCAGAAGCGTAGCGGGGGGGATGAACACCGGGGAGCTGTTTTTT. The chain has TRBV7-5 and TRBJ2-2; the table's D call, TRBD2, was not checked against the DNA. TRBV7-5 is flagged as a pseudogene. CDR3 length: 16 residues.

The chain combines TRBV13 with TRBJ1-6, with TRBD1 identical over 10 bases. The CDR3 contains 17 residues. The V and J ends lost 0 bases and 7 bases, in that order; junction bases with no gene match: 6. Germline assignment: CDR1 PRHDT and CDR2 FYEKMQ (reference sequence). CDR3 bases: TGTGCCAGCAGCTTAGGGGGACAGGGGCCCCTGAATTCACCCCTCCACTTT. Translated: CASSLGGQGPLNSPLHF.

This rearrangement joins TRBV7-9 to TRBJ2-3, with TRBD1 as a possible D gene (6 bases). Germline CDR1 is SEHNR and CDR2 is FQNEAQ (reference sequence). The CDR3 contains 19 residues. The V and J ends lost 5 bases and 0 bases respectively, with 24 bases between them. CDR3: CASSTNFFSGQSSTDTQYF. The DNA of the CDR3 is TGTGCCAGCAGCACTAACTTCTTTTCCGGACAGTCGAGCACAGATACGCAGTATTTT.